These 27 T cell receptor beta chains share one sample of origin, sequenced in a study of shared clonotypes between healthy human individuals. Method: immunoSEQ multiplex PCR; TCRdb's copy keeps in-frame clones and lacks some. Seen here are roughly 1,000,000 clones, around three quarters observed once, and the top ten hold 0.5% to 0.6%. The sample comprised memory CD4+ T cells from PBMCs. This sample's subset: CD45RA-negative fraction. These receptors all stem from a man younger than 35 in good health. Some clones in this sample may be carry-over from other donors' samples.

The rearrangement links TRBV28 to TRBJ1-5; D possibly corresponds to TRBD1 (5 bases). This CDR3 has 15 residues. Trimming removed 2 bases from V and 11 bases from J, with 19 bases in between. Germline V gene lookup returns CDR1 MDHEN and CDR2 SYDVKM. The CDR3 region has the DNA TGTGCCAGCAGTTTACTGGGGACGGAGAACCCAACCCAGCATTTT. Translated: CASSLLGTENPTQHF.

The chain couples TRBV19 to TRBJ2-7; 8 bases align to TRBD2. CDR3 length: 16 amino acids. V shed 4 bases and J 3 bases; nucleotides not matched to a gene: 11. Per the germline V gene, CDR1 is LNHDA and CDR2 is SQIVND (reference sequence). The CDR3 coding sequence is TGTGCCAGTAGTAGGTCCGTAGCGGGAAAGAGCTACGAGCAGTACTTC. It codes for CASSRSVAGKSYEQYF.

This clone was picked up one time. The chain uses TRBV4-2 and TRBJ2-2; D is ambiguous. V lost 4 bases to trimming and J lost 6 bases, with 12 bases between them. The CDR3 has 14 amino acids. Germline V CDR1 and CDR2: LGHNA, YNFKEQ. The CDR3 DNA sequence: TGTGCCAGCAGCCTAAGGACCGGGTCCGGGGAGCTGTTTTTT. Translating gives CASSLRTGSGELFF.

The gene calls are TRBV5-1 and TRBJ2-3; TRBD1 matches at 7 bases. Germline V gene lookup returns CDR1 SGHRS and CDR2 YFSETQ. CDR3 length: 15 residues. V was clipped by 2 bases and J by 1 base; unmatched bases: 4. For the CDR3, the DNA is TGCGCCAGCAGCTTACCCGGGACAGGCACAGATACGCAGTATTTT. The encoded protein is CASSLPGTGTDTQYF.

The chain joins TRBV5-1 to TRBJ2-5, with 9 positions matching TRBD2. The V gene's germline CDR1 is SGHRS and CDR2 YFSETQ. V lost 4 bases to trimming and J lost 3 bases; unmatched junction nucleotides: 7. The CDR3 totals 15 residues. CDR3 sequence (DNA): TGCGCCAGCAGCCCCACGGCGGGGGGGGAAGAGACCCAGTACTTC. Encoded protein: CASSPTAGGEETQYF.

The chain combines TRBV5-4 with TRBJ2-7, with 7 bases fitting TRBD1. In germline, CDR1 is SGHNT, CDR2 YYREEE (reference sequence). The CDR3 has 15 residues. Trimming removed 3 bases from V and 5 bases from J; junction bases left unmatched: 11. The CDR3 nucleotides are TGTGCCAGCAGCTACCCGACAGGGAGTTTGGACGAGCAGTACTTC. Protein: CASSYPTGSLDEQYF.

This clone was seen only once. The chain couples TRBV27 to TRBJ2-4, with D possibly matching TRBD2 (6 bases). The CDR3 covers 14 residues. Trimming removed 9 bases at V and 8 bases at J, with 20 bases between. Germline lookup yields CDR1 MNHEY and CDR2 SMNVEV (reference sequence). The CDR3 DNA reads TGTGCCAGTTGGCGGGCAGGGACTCCCCACATTCAGTACTTC. This codes for CASWRAGTPHIQYF.

The V gene is TRBV11-3, the J gene TRBJ1-1, with a weak D call TRBD1 (5 bases). Germline V CDR1 and CDR2: SGHNT, YENEEA. V was shortened by 5 bases and J by 4 bases, with 8 bases between the two germline ends. The CDR3 is 12 amino acids. CDR3 residues: CASSVGGTEAFF. CDR3 in DNA: TGTGCCAGCAGCGTCGGGGGCACTGAAGCTTTCTTT. Full variable domain (remainder filled in from reference TRBV11-3 and TRBJ1-1): EAGVVQSPRYKIIEKKQPVAFWCNPISGHNTLYWYLQNLGQGPELLIRYENEEAVDDSQLPKDRFSAERLKGVDSTLKIQPAELGDSAVYLCASSVGGTEAFFGQGTRLTVV.

The rearrangement links TRBV11-2 to TRBJ2-7; D is ambiguous. The germline gives CDR1 SGHAT, CDR2 FQNNGV. V was clipped by 1 base and J by 7 bases, with 8 bases between them. The CDR3 covers 12 residues. CDR3 in amino acids: CASSLVGTEQYF. The CDR3 DNA reads TGTGCCAGCAGCTTAGTAGGCACAGAGCAGTACTTC.

This clone was found a few times. The chain carries TRBV6-1 and TRBJ2-5; TRBD2 matches at 7 bases. Germline CDR1 reads MNHNS; CDR2 reads SASEGT. V shed 11 bases and J 1 base; nucleotides not matched to a gene: 7. The CDR3 has 13 amino acids. The CDR3 reads CAGEGSTQETQYF. The CDR3 DNA sequence: TGTGCCGGGGAGGGGAGCACCCAAGAGACCCAGTACTTC.

This chain links TRBV6-5 with TRBJ2-7; D gene unclear. Trimming left V 4 bases short and J 4 bases short, with 14 bases between. CDR1 and CDR2 from the germline V gene are MNHEY and SVGAGI. The CDR3 runs 14 residues. This CDR3 reads CASSSHREEYEQYF. CDR3 nucleotides: TGTGCCAGCAGTTCCCATCGCGAGGAGTACGAGCAGTACTTC.

The CDR3 loop is CAWNVGGNQPQHF. CDR3 DNA: TGTGCCTGGAATGTGGGGGGCAATCAGCCCCAGCATTTT. The chain combines TRBV30 with TRBJ1-5; perhaps TRBD1 as D (5 bases). Germline-derived CDR1 and CDR2 are GTSNPN and SVGIG (reference sequence). The CDR3 is 13 residues long. V dropped 4 bases and J dropped 2 bases, with 9 bases sitting between them.

This clone was seen more than once but under ten times. The chain joins TRBV7-9 to TRBJ2-7; 7 nucleotides agree with TRBD2. From germline, CDR1 is SEHNR and CDR2 FQNEAQ (reference sequence). V gave up 2 bases and J gave up 2 bases; unmatched junction bases: 9. The CDR3 totals 16 residues. This CDR3 is CASSLYGGGTTYEQYF. The CDR3 DNA reads TGTGCCAGCAGCTTATATGGGGGAGGGACCACCTACGAGCAGTACTTC.

V and J are TRBV2 and TRBJ2-7; 8 nucleotides align to TRBD1. This CDR3 is built from 15 residues. Germline lookup yields CDR1 SNHLY and CDR2 FYNNEI. J gave up 1 base and V 4 bases, and 6 bases lay outside the gene matches. The DNA of the CDR3 is TGTGCCAGCAGTGGGGACAGGAGAAATTCCTACGAGCAGTACTTC. It encodes CASSGDRRNSYEQYF.

The V gene is TRBV19, the J gene TRBJ1-1; D gene ambiguous. Germline V gene lookup returns CDR1 LNHDA and CDR2 SQIVND (reference sequence). The CDR3 spans 16 residues. With 5 bases removed from V and 0 bases from J, the gap between germline ends came to 16 bases. The CDR3: CASSANLGRLNTEAFF. The CDR3 DNA reads TGTGCCAGTAGTGCAAACCTCGGACGGCTGAACACTGAAGCTTTCTTT.

About this clone: The same CDR3 arises from other DNA sequences in this sample as well. The chain combines TRBV12-5 with TRBJ1-1; the D is unclear. The CDR3 has 14 amino acids. CDR1 is LGHNT, CDR2 FRNRAP, per germline. V was clipped by 1 base and J by 1 base, with 7 bases between them. The CDR3 is CASGLGQRNTEAFF. CDR3 nucleotides: TGTGCTAGTGGTTTGGGGCAAAGGAACACTGAAGCTTTCTTT.

This clone was found many times. J is TRBJ1-1 and V is TRBV6-6; D remains unclear. This CDR3 is 13 amino acids long. V was trimmed by 4 bases and J by 4 bases, leaving 10 bases between them. Germline V gene data show CDR1 as MNHNY and CDR2 as SVGAGI (reference sequence). The CDR3 region is CASSSSDATEAFF. CDR3 bases: TGTGCCAGCAGTTCCTCGGACGCCACTGAAGCTTTCTTT.

The J gene is TRBJ2-1, the V gene TRBV16; D unresolved. The CDR3 covers 13 residues. Per germline, CDR1 KGHSY and CDR2 FQNENV. The V gene lost 4 bases and the J gene lost 5 bases, with 9 bases spanning the gap. This chain's CDR3 is CASSPGVNNEQFF. Written as DNA, the CDR3 is TGTGCCAGCAGCCCTGGGGTTAACAATGAGCAGTTCTTC.

The chain recombines TRBV11-3 with TRBJ2-2, with 10 bases that match TRBD1. V shed 6 bases, J shed 1 base, and the junction held 2 bases outside the gene matches. The CDR3 covers 15 residues. CDR1 and CDR2 (germline): SGHNT, YENEEA. The CDR3 here is CASRGDRGNTGELFF. The CDR3 DNA is TGTGCCAGCAGAGGGGACAGGGGGAACACCGGGGAGCTGTTTTTT.

This clone occurred once. The genes are TRBV7-2 and TRBJ1-2; 9 bases map to TRBD1. The CDR3 covers 14 residues. V trimming: 5 bases; J trimming: 4 bases; junction bases outside the gene matches: 5. Germline V gene sequence: CDR1 SGHTA, CDR2 FQGNSA. The CDR3 loop is CASSPEGQGYGYTF. Written as DNA, the CDR3 is TGTGCCAGCAGCCCAGAGGGACAGGGCTATGGCTACACCTTC.

DNA of the CDR3: TGTGCCAGCTCACCACTTCTAAAGAATGAGCAGTTCTTC. Translation gives CASSPLLKNEQFF. This rearrangement joins TRBV18 to TRBJ2-1; D uncertain. CDR1 and CDR2 (germline): KGHSH, LQKENI. CDR3 size: 13 residues. Trimming shortened V by 1 base and J by 7 bases, and 8 bases separated the two germline ends.

The chain carries TRBV19 and TRBJ2-1; 14 bases match TRBD2. The V gene's germline CDR1 is LNHDA and CDR2 SQIVND (reference sequence). The trim removed 4 bases at V and 3 bases at J, leaving 17 bases unmatched. The CDR3 totals 21 residues. In nucleotides, the CDR3 is TGTGCCAGTAGTAAGCGGGCCACAGGGACTAGCGGGAGAAGGGACTACAATGAGCAGTTCTTC. Protein product: CASSKRATGTSGRRDYNEQFF. The full variable domain, with the rest looked up from reference TRBV19 and TRBJ2-1, is DGGITQSPKYLFRKEGQNVTLSCEQNLNHDAMYWYRQDPGQGLRLIYYSQIVNDFQKGDIAEGYSVSREKKESFPLTVTSAQKNPTAFYLCASSKRATGTSGRRDYNEQFFGPGTRLTVL.

This clone was observed once. The chain combines TRBV5-5 with TRBJ1-4; D is undetermined. V was clipped by 7 bases and J by 2 bases, with 21 bases between them. The germline V gene encodes CDR1 SGHKS and CDR2 YYEKEE (reference sequence). The CDR3 is 17 residues long. The CDR3 sequence: CASDPSVGSPTNEKLFF. The CDR3 region has the DNA TGTGCCAGCGACCCTTCTGTCGGATCCCCCACTAATGAAAAACTGTTTTTT.

This clone came up many times. Other nucleotide sequences in the sample specify the same CDR3. V is TRBV11-3 and J is TRBJ2-3, with 7 positions matching TRBD2. V shed 3 bases, J shed 6 bases, and the junction held 0 bases outside the gene matches. The CDR3 is 12 residues long. Germline CDR1 is SGHNT and CDR2 is YENEEA. The CDR3: CASSLGGDTQYF. In nucleotides, the CDR3 is TGTGCCAGCAGCTTGGGAGGGGATACGCAGTATTTT. Filled out from reference TRBV11-3 and TRBJ2-3, the complete variable domain reads EAGVVQSPRYKIIEKKQPVAFWCNPISGHNTLYWYLQNLGQGPELLIRYENEEAVDDSQLPKDRFSAERLKGVDSTLKIQPAELGDSAVYLCASSLGGDTQYFGPGTRLTVL.

This clone turned up a few times. This rearrangement joins TRBV7-9 to TRBJ1-3; D is possibly TRBD1 (6 bases). CDR3 length: 16 residues. Germline CDR1 SEHNR, CDR2 FQNEAQ (reference sequence). The V end was cut by 1 base, the J end by 0 bases, with 10 bases between. The DNA of the CDR3 is TGTGCCAGCAGCTTAGTTTACAGGGTCTCTGGAAACACCATATATTTT. As protein: CASSLVYRVSGNTIYF.

This clone was seen many times. V and J are TRBV19 and TRBJ2-2; D may be TRBD2 (7 bases). V was cut by 7 bases and J by 4 bases, with 16 bases left in between. Per the germline V gene, CDR1 is LNHDA and CDR2 is SQIVND (reference sequence). This CDR3 is built from 15 residues. DNA for the CDR3: TGTGCCAGTACCGTCGGGGGGCGGGGCACCGGGGAGCTGTTTTTT. This codes for CASTVGGRGTGELFF.

The rearrangement uses TRBV5-1 and TRBJ2-4; 8 nucleotides align to TRBD2. The CDR3 has 15 amino acids. V lost 4 bases, J lost 4 bases, and 7 bases stayed unmatched. Germline lookup yields CDR1 SGHRS and CDR2 YFSETQ. The CDR3: CASSPGGTTKNIQYF. The CDR3 DNA reads as TGCGCCAGCAGCCCGGGGGGGACAACTAAAAACATTCAGTACTTC.